The entry that follows covers one T cell receptor beta chain sequence. The data are from a study of blood T cell repertoires in COVID-19. At the level of the study: Nucleic acid was either cDNA or gDNA, and it came from T cells, B-cell-depleted T cells, or PBMCs.

Clones were sequenced by immunoSEQ multiplex PCR, and TCRdb holds only the in-frame ones, with some missing. This sample has some 120,000 clones, with approximately 88% found just once. Germline V CDR1 and CDR2: SGHVS, FQNEAQ. The CDR3 covers 14 residues. J lost 7 bases, V lost 4 bases, and 7 bases had no gene match. Specimen: peripheral blood. This clonotype was obtained from a woman aged 70-85 years with acute or convalescent COVID-19. The chain joins TRBV7-8 to TRBJ1-2; 9 nucleotides line up with TRBD1. This CDR3 is CASSSGTGNGGYTF. Here the CDR3 DNA reads TGTGCCAGCAGCTCCGGGACAGGGAACGGTGGCTACACCTTC.